What follows describes a single TCR beta chain. In its sample, this clonotype was seen many times. Its antigen target is currently unknown. One base away there is no much larger clone; base qualities are not given. The data originate from a study of T cells in Graves' hyperthyroidism and ophthalmopathy (dated by TCRdb to about 2019). In the study overall: To identify TCR V-J signatures that set the groups apart, the researchers used a discovery cohort of about a hundred patients, made up of 43 with Graves' ophthalmopathy and 55 to 65 with stable Graves' hyperthyroidism. An independent validation cohort of 18 to 20 hyperthyroidism patients and some 15 patients who later progressed to ophthalmopathy tested prospective prediction of ophthalmopathy. The 100 or so discovery patients were divided at random into training and test sets in a 7:3 ratio. The paper reports TCR Vbeta CDR3 sequencing of over 120 peripheral blood samples: 40 or so ophthalmopathy, under 80 hyperthyroidism and 17 progressor patients. The study also compared thyroid tissue and blood T-cell repertoires from roughly 6 Graves' hyperthyroidism patients. Following sampling, methimazole starting at 30 mg daily was given to hyperthyroidism patients, and high-dose intravenous methylprednisolone was given to ophthalmopathy patients. The research as a whole found: Most expanded thyroid clonotypes (frequency above 0.001) were also detected in blood, a finding suggesting that blood repertoires may reflect thyroid immune responses. No statistical method was used to fix the sample size in advance, and group allocation was not hidden from the investigators. In validation, the model predicted progression to ophthalmopathy a median of roughly 6.1 months before onset, with roughly 70% sensitivity and around 76% specificity. Ophthalmopathy was separated from stable hyperthyroidism by a 13 V-J signature model, with 85% to 90% sensitivity and roughly 84% specificity obtained in cross-validation and 80%/75% obtained in testing.

The TCR beta CDR3 regions were amplified from RNA transcripts. For the first round of RT-PCR on the TCR CDR3, the HTBI primer set was used together with the Qiagen OneStep RT-PCR kit. Libraries were constructed in a second round of multiplex PCR, after which size selection and purification were carried out. The libraries were sequenced on an Illumina HiSeq2000 using paired-end 100 bp reads. Per the authors' processing: Raw data were processed with SOAPnuke, discarding reads with adapters, uncalled bases, mean Phred below 15, or no exact constant-primer or identifier match. COPE v1.2.5 was used to merge the high-quality paired reads, and each unique nucleotide sequence was defined as a clonotype. Clonotypes were aligned to IMGT TRBV, TRBD and TRBJ reference segments using MiTCR v1.1. The analysis included only V-J combinations with a frequency above 0.0001, which together covered approximately 99% of the repertoires. The TCS score was defined as F50 (clonal expansion) divided by E x V (chaos), with BLOSUM62-based TCRdist calculated between CDR3 peptides within each V-J. Welch's t-statistics and random forest reduced 500 to 650 V-J features to about 13, which were used in a naive Bayes classifier (R e1071). Thyroid-blood repertoire similarity was quantified with the Morisita-Horn index. Clones were called with MiXCR by TCRdb after fastp trimmed the public reads at Q25, and only in-frame beta chains were retained. Each CDR3 protein gets just one entry, which takes the most common genes and DNA from the rows behind it. These V and J calls are TCRdb output, not the study's own analysis. The sample table contains 450,000 to 700,000 distinct CDR3 sequences; only one count was recorded for around 45% of them. Around 7.7% of the sample goes to the ten largest clones.

Graves' hyperthyroidism was defined as stable when no progression to ophthalmopathy occurred over 18 months of follow-up. Hyperthyroidism patients were newly diagnosed, had a disease duration of under 2 months, and were aged 18 to 65 years. Exclusion was applied to patients with uncontrolled infections, other autoimmune diseases, pregnancy or lactation. Diagnoses were established on the basis of clinical symptoms, serum thyroxine and TRAb, thyroid ultrasound, and orbital computed tomography. Total RNA was extracted using Trizol reagent, and RNA quality was assessed on an Agilent 2100 Bioanalyzer. From the germline V gene, CDR1 is SQVTM and CDR2 is ANQGSEA. CDR3 length: 12 amino acids, cysteine to phenylalanine. Only the CDR3 DNA stays, 36 bases, in frame from base 1. The trim is 6 bases for V and 11 bases for J, with a gap of 19 bases between the germline ends.

Here the chain combines TRBV29-1 and TRBJ1-1; 5 matching bases give a weak D call of TRBD1. This receptor was identified in a woman between 18 and 29 years old with Graves' hyperthyroidism. The sample consisted of peripheral blood or thyroid tissue (not recorded which). The CDR3 in this case is CSVSDPPKGAFF. The DNA is TGCAGCGTCTCGGACCCCCCGAAGGGGGCTTTCTTT.